The clone carrying this T cell receptor (beta chain) came up many times. Its target is unknown. This specimen belongs to a study of blood T cells in healthy people across ages. About the research overall: When template switching was applied, about one barcoded beta molecule was captured per two T cells.

Isolation of PBMCs gave at least 6 million cells per sample. The study, taken as a whole, reports: TCR beta diversity per million T cells fell roughly linearly with age.

Then a second PCR, running roughly 7 to 12 cycles, was carried out with a sample-barcoded 5' primer and a J-beta primer mix. Each cDNA molecule, via a template-switch adaptor with 12 random nucleotides, was tagged. TCRdb processed the 5' RACE reads anew with MiXCR; each CDR3 protein has one entry. The sample has around 1.5 million distinct CDR3 sequences; 55% to 75% are singletons. The V segment lost 3 bases and the J segment 6 bases; nucleotides outside the gene matches: 9. Germline CDR1 and CDR2: SQVTM and ANQGSEA. The CDR3 sequence is 14 residues long. Sequenced sample: blood. The rearrangement links TRBV29-1 to TRBJ2-3; TRBD2 matches 7 bases. The TCR comes from a man aged 18 to 29 in good health. As DNA, the CDR3 is TGCAGCGTTGAGGGTCAAGCGGGAAGCGATACGCAGTATTTT. Protein sequence: CSVEGQAGSDTQYF.